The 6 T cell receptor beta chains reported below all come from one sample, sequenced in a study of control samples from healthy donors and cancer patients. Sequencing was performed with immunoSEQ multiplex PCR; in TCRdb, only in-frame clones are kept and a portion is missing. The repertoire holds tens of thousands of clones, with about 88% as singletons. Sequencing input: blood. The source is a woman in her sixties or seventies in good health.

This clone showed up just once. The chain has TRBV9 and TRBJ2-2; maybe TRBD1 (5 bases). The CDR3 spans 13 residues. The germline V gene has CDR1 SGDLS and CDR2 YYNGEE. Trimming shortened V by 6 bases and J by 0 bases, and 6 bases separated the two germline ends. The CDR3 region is CASKGTNTGELFF. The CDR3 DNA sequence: TGTGCCAGCAAGGGGACGAACACCGGGGAGCTGTTTTTT.

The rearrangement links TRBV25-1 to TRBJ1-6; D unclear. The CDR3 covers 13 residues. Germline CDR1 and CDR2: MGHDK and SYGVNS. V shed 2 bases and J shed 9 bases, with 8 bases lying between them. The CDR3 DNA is TGTGCCAGCAGTGAACATTCTGGTTCACCCCTCCACTTT. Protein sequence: CASSEHSGSPLHF. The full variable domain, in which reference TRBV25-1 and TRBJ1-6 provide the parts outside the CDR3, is EADIYQTPRYLVIGTGKKITLECSQTMGHDKMYWYQQDPGMELHLIHYSYGVNSTEKGDLSSESTVSRIRTEHFPLTLESARPSHTSQYLCASSEHSGSPLHFGNGTRLTVT.

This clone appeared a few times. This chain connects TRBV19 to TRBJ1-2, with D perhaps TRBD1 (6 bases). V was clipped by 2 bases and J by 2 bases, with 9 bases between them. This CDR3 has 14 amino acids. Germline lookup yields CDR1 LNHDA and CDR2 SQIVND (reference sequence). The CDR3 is CASSIRTANYGYTF. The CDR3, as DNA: TGTGCCAGTAGTATACGGACAGCCAACTATGGCTACACCTTC.

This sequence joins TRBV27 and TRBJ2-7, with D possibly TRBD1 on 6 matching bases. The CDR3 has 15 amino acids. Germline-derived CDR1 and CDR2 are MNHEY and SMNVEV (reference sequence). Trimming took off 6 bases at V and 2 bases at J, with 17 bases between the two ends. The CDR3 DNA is TGTGCCAGCAGAGGAACAGGGAAAATAGCCTACGAGCAGTACTTC. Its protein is CASRGTGKIAYEQYF.

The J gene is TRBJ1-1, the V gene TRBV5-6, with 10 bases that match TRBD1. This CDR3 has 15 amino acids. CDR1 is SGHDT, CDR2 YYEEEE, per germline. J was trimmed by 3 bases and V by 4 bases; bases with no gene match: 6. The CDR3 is CASSHRQGAYTEAFF. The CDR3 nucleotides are TGTGCCAGCAGCCATAGACAGGGGGCTTACACTGAAGCTTTCTTT.

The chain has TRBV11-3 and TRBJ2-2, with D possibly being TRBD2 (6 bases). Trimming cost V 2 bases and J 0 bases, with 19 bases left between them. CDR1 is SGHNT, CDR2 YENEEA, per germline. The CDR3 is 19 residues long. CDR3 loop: CASSLNFPFGGANTGELFF. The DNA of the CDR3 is TGTGCCAGCAGCTTAAATTTCCCATTCGGAGGGGCGAACACCGGGGAGCTGTTTTTT.